The 17 T cell receptor beta chains below all came from one sample that was sequenced in a study of T cell responses to AZD1222 COVID-19 vaccine. Using immunoSEQ multiplex PCR, the repertoire was profiled, and TCRdb retains in-frame clones only, with some absent. The table has about 100,000 clones, around nine tenths seen once. The sample consisted of peripheral blood, taken on day 0 of AZD1222 vaccination. These receptors all stem from an adult in good health.

This sequence joins TRBV30 and TRBJ2-3; no reliable D call. Germline values: CDR1 GTSNPN, CDR2 SVGIG (reference sequence). Trimming removed 2 bases at V and 2 bases at J, with 11 bases between. The CDR3 extends over 14 amino acids. CDR3: CAWSPPGLTDTQYF. The CDR3 DNA follows: TGTGCCTGGAGTCCCCCGGGCCTCACAGATACGCAGTATTTT.

The chain employs TRBV7-8 and TRBJ2-1; 11 nucleotides line up with TRBD2. The J segment lost 6 bases and the V segment lost 5 bases, leaving 3 bases of the junction unmatched. CDR1 is SGHVS and CDR2 is FQNEAQ in the germline V gene. CDR3 length equals 14 residues. CDR3 amino acids: CASSLGTSGNEQFF. For the CDR3, the DNA is TGTGCCAGCAGCCTCGGGACTAGCGGCAATGAGCAGTTCTTC.

This chain connects TRBV2 to TRBJ1-1; D unresolved. Germline V gene sequence: CDR1 SNHLY, CDR2 FYNNEI. This CDR3 contains 12 residues. Trimming stripped 8 bases from V and 1 base from J, with 8 bases between. CDR3 sequence (DNA): TGTGCCAGCGAAGTAGGGAACACTGAAGCTTTCTTT. It translates to CASEVGNTEAFF.

This chain connects TRBV27 to TRBJ2-7, with a tentative D call TRBD1 (6 bases). V lost 2 bases to trimming and J lost 1 base, with 9 bases between them. Germline V gene lookup returns CDR1 MNHEY and CDR2 SMNVEV (reference sequence). This CDR3 has 14 residues. CDR3 amino acids: CASSLGTPSYEQYF. The CDR3 DNA follows: TGTGCCAGCAGTTTAGGGACACCATCCTACGAGCAGTACTTC.

The chain is built from TRBV10-3 and TRBJ1-4; 9 nucleotides match TRBD1. Germline V gene data show CDR1 as ENHRY and CDR2 as SYGVKD. The CDR3 runs to 14 residues. The V gene end was trimmed by 6 bases and the J gene end by 8 bases; junction bases not matched to a gene: 7. For the CDR3, the DNA is TGTGCCATCAGAGGACAGGGGCCGGAGGAAAAACTGTTTTTT. Encoded protein: CAIRGQGPEEKLFF.

The sample holds one count of this clone. This CDR3 is also generated by other DNA sequences in the sample. This rearrangement joins TRBV7-9 to TRBJ1-2; no firm D call. There are 10 residues in the CDR3. Trimming cost V 6 bases and J 5 bases, with 4 bases left between them. CDR1 is SEHNR, CDR2 FQNEAQ, per germline (reference sequence). In DNA form, the CDR3 reads TGTGCCAGCAGTTCTTATGGCTACACCTTC. Its translation: CASSSYGYTF.

The chain uses TRBV30 and TRBJ1-6; TRBD1 matches 8 bases. The CDR3 sequence is 18 residues long. Germline-derived CDR1 and CDR2 are GTSNPN and SVGIG (reference sequence). V gave up 2 bases and J gave up 2 bases; unmatched junction bases: 11. The CDR3 DNA reads as TGTGCCTGGAGTCCCCGGACAGGGCTTAGTCCCTATAATTCACCCCTCCACTTT. This encodes CAWSPRTGLSPYNSPLHF.

CDR3 loop: CASSVAGAGETQYF. The CDR3, as DNA: TGTGCCAGCAGCGTAGCGGGAGCGGGAGAGACCCAGTACTTC. The rearrangement links TRBV9 to TRBJ2-5, with D possibly being TRBD2 (6 bases). Looked up from germline, CDR1 is SGDLS and CDR2 is YYNGEE. Trimming stripped 0 bases from V and 4 bases from J, with 10 bases between. CDR3 length: 14 residues.

The chain is built from TRBV7-9 and TRBJ2-7, with D possibly being TRBD1 or TRBD2 (6 bases each). V was shortened by 8 bases and J by 2 bases, with 13 bases between the two germline ends. The CDR3 extends over 13 amino acids. Per the germline V gene, CDR1 is SEHNR and CDR2 is FQNEAQ (reference sequence). CDR3 loop: CASGGGRAYEQYF. As DNA, the CDR3 is TGTGCCAGCGGTGGGGGGCGCGCCTACGAGCAGTACTTC. The variable domain in full, with the rest retrieved from reference TRBV7-9 and TRBJ2-7, is DTGVSQNPRHKITKRGQNVTFRCDPISEHNRLYWYRQTLGQGPEFLTYFQNEAQLEKSRLLSDRFSAERPKGSFSTLEIQRTEQGDSAMYLCASGGGRAYEQYFGPGTRLTVT.

The rearrangement links TRBV2 to TRBJ1-1, with unresolved D. CDR1 and CDR2 from the germline V gene are SNHLY and FYNNEI. The CDR3 is 13 residues long. The ends were cut back, 8 bases at V and 0 bases at J, with 10 bases in the middle. This CDR3 reads CASGQNLNTEAFF. The CDR3 region has the DNA TGTGCCAGCGGGCAGAATTTGAACACTGAAGCTTTCTTT.

The rearrangement uses TRBV5-1 and TRBJ2-7; TRBD2 aligns across 8 bases. Unmatched junction bases numbered 6, after V lost 4 bases and J lost 3 bases. The CDR3 runs to 14 residues. The germline gives CDR1 SGHRS, CDR2 YFSETQ. The CDR3 sequence is CASSPGGVGYEQYF. The CDR3 coding sequence is TGCGCCAGCAGCCCGGGGGGGGTTGGCTACGAGCAGTACTTC.

The chain combines TRBV5-1 with TRBJ1-3; TRBD1 matches at 10 bases. Unmatched junction bases numbered 4, after V lost 4 bases and J lost 3 bases. Germline CDR1 reads SGHRS; CDR2 reads YFSETQ. This CDR3 has 15 residues. The CDR3 nucleotides are TGCGCCAGCAGCGGGGGACAGGGGAATGGAAACACCATATATTTT. This encodes CASSGGQGNGNTIYF.

The chain couples TRBV5-1 to TRBJ2-6, with 7 bases aligning to TRBD2. CDR3 length: 15 amino acids. The ends lost 4 bases at V and 2 bases at J; junction bases unmatched: 3. Germline CDR1 SGHRS, CDR2 YFSETQ. CDR3 coding DNA: TGCGCCAGCAGCCCGGGAGGTACTGGGGCCAACGTCCTGACTTTC. Translation gives CASSPGGTGANVLTF.

A note on this clone: The sample has other DNA sequences that encode this CDR3 too. The J gene is TRBJ2-7, the V gene TRBV6-5; D is unclear. This CDR3 is 11 amino acids long. From germline, CDR1 is MNHEY and CDR2 SVGAGI. Trimming cost V 2 bases and J 6 bases, with 5 bases left between them. CDR3 sequence (DNA): TGTGCCAGCAGTTACAGAAGCGAGCAGTACTTC. Translated: CASSYRSEQYF.

CDR3 bases: TGTGCCAGCAGTGAAATTGACAGGGTCTATAATTCACCCCTCCACTTT. Encoded protein: CASSEIDRVYNSPLHF. V and J are TRBV6-1 and TRBJ1-6, with 7 nucleotides matching TRBD1. V was clipped by 2 bases and J by 3 bases; unmatched bases: 4. Germline CDR1 reads MNHNS; CDR2 reads SASEGT. This CDR3 comprises 16 residues.

This clone has only a few counts. The V call is TRBV9, the J call TRBJ2-2; possibly TRBD1 for D (6 bases). This CDR3 is built from 14 residues. V shed 0 bases and J shed 15 bases, with 18 bases lying between them. The germline CDR1 and CDR2 sequences are SGDLS and YYNGEE. The CDR3 nucleotides are TGTGCCAGCAGCGTAGATGAGTCGGCAGGGGCAGTGTTTTTT. Residues: CASSVDESAGAVFF.

This chain uses TRBV30 with TRBJ2-1; no clear D. Trimming pared 0 bases from V and 5 bases from J, leaving 8 bases between. The CDR3 consists of 13 residues. Germline V gene sequence: CDR1 GTSNPN, CDR2 SVGIG (reference sequence). CDR3 sequence: CAWSVLTHNEQFF. The CDR3 DNA reads TGTGCCTGGAGTGTCTTGACCCACAATGAGCAGTTCTTC. The whole variable domain, remainder taken from reference TRBV30 and TRBJ2-1, is SQTIHQWPATLVQPVGSPLSLECTVEGTSNPNLYWYRQAAGRGLQLLFYSVGIGQISSEVPQNLSASRPQDRQFILSSKKLLLSDSGFYLCAWSVLTHNEQFFGPGTRLTVL.